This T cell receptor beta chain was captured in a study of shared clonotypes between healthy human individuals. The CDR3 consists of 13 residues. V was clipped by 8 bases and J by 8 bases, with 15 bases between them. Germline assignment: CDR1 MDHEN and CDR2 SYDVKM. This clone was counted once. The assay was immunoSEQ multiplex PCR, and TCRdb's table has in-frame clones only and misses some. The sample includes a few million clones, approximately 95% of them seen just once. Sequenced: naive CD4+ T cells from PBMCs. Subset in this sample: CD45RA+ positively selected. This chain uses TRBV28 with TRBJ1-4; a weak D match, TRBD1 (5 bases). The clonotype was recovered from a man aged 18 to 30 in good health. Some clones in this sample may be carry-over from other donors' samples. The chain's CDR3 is CASRRGILEKLFF. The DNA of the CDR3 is TGTGCCAGCCGTCGGGGCATCTTAGAAAAACTGTTTTTT.